The 8 T cell receptor beta chains below come from one sample, sequenced in a study of T cells expressing NK-cell markers. TCRdb reprocessed the 5' RACE reads; each CDR3 protein has one entry and no DNA is given. The data show roughly 150,000 distinct CDR3 sequences, and the top ten clones hold 15% to 20%. Specimen: blood T cells: a sorted CD56 or NKG2C T cell subset, CD4+ or CD8+ T cells, or bulk PBMC T cells (not recorded which). The receptors stem from a woman aged 18 to 75 in good health.

This rearrangement joins TRBV14 to TRBJ1-5. Germline CDR1 is SGHDN and CDR2 is FVKESK. There are 13 residues in the CDR3. CDR3 sequence: CASSQAFNQPQHF.

V and J are TRBV4-2 and TRBJ2-1; no DNA is available, so the TRBD1 call from TCRdb remains unchecked. CDR1 and CDR2 (germline): LGHNA, YNFKEQ. This CDR3 is built from 16 residues. This CDR3 reads CASSQGGTSSYNEQFF.

The rearrangement links TRBV6-5 to TRBJ2-7; TCRdb indicates TRBD2, and absent DNA this call remains unverified. This CDR3 is 17 amino acids long. Germline CDR1 is MNHEY and CDR2 is SVGAGI. CDR3 sequence: CASSPAGLAGFSYEQYF.

This chain links TRBV5-1 with TRBJ2-5. CDR3 length: 17 amino acids. Germline V gene sequence: CDR1 SGHRS, CDR2 YFSETQ. The CDR3 sequence: CASSSPLKDLSGETQYF.

This chain joins TRBV27 and TRBJ2-5. Germline lookup yields CDR1 MNHEY and CDR2 SMNVEV (reference sequence). This CDR3 has 14 amino acids. Here the CDR3 reads CASSLGRLQETQYF.

The chain couples TRBV20-1 to TRBJ2-5; without DNA, the TCRdb call of TRBD2 cannot be checked. Germline V gene lookup returns CDR1 DFQATT and CDR2 SNEGSKA (reference sequence). The CDR3 contains 15 residues. This CDR3 reads CSAKDAGAPAETQYF.

The genes are TRBV5-1 and TRBJ2-2; TCRdb outputs TRBD2, but without DNA this stays unchecked. This CDR3 contains 16 residues. Germline V gene sequence: CDR1 SGHRS, CDR2 YFSETQ. CDR3 residues: CASSVPGLAVAGELFF. The full variable domain, completed using reference TRBV5-1 and TRBJ2-2, is KAGVTQTPRYLIKTRGQQVTLSCSPISGHRSVSWYQQTPGQGLQFLFEYFSETQRNKGNFPGRFSGRQFSNSRSEMNVSTLELGDSALYLCASSVPGLAVAGELFFGEGSRLTVL.

This CDR3 reads CASTIRAAKAFF. The rearrangement links TRBV6-6 to TRBJ1-1. This CDR3 is built from 12 residues. Germline CDR1 MNHNY, CDR2 SVGAGI (reference sequence).